One and the same sample provided the 25 T cell receptor beta chains below, sequenced in a study of molecular identifiers for immune sequencing clone quantification. A single record per CDR3 protein comes from TCRdb applying MiXCR to the PCR reads. The data contain around 460,000 distinct CDR3 sequences, around 23% of them singletons. The source material was naive CD8+ T cells from blood, with Jurkat cell RNA spiked in. This sample's subset: FACS-sorted CD8+CD4-CCR7+CD45RA+ naive T cells. Receptors originate from a human donor in good health. Some libraries in this study had Jurkat cell RNA spiked in.

This clonotype was detected a few times. The chain joins TRBV20-1 to TRBJ1-1, with D possibly TRBD1 on 5 matching bases. The CDR3 spans 14 residues. Trimming removed 6 bases from V and 1 base from J, with 15 bases in between. Germline lookup yields CDR1 DFQATT and CDR2 SNEGSKA (reference sequence). The DNA of the CDR3 is TGCAGTGCCCGGGACGGGAAAACGAACACTGAAGCTTTCTTT. Its protein product is CSARDGKTNTEAFF.

This clonotype has at least ten counts. The V gene is TRBV6-5, the J gene TRBJ2-5, with D tentatively TRBD1 (6 bases). The germline V gene encodes CDR1 MNHEY and CDR2 SVGAGI. V was cut by 6 bases and J by 5 bases, with 16 bases left in between. The CDR3 loop spans 14 amino acids. CDR3 nucleotides: TGTGCCAGCAGAGCGACAGGTTTTGGGGAGACCCAGTACTTC. Translation: CASRATGFGETQYF.

This clonotype was counted ten times or more. The genes are TRBV5-6 and TRBJ2-1; 13 nucleotides align to TRBD2. V lost 4 bases, J lost 7 bases, and 11 bases stayed unmatched. The CDR3 runs to 17 residues. Per germline, CDR1 SGHDT and CDR2 YYEEEE. CDR3 nucleotide sequence: TGTGCCAGCAGCCGTCCCGGGACGGGACTAGCGGGGAATGAGCAGTTCTTC. The encoded protein is CASSRPGTGLAGNEQFF.

The table lists this clonotype with many counts. This chain connects TRBV4-3 to TRBJ2-1; 13 positions agree with TRBD2. The CDR3 contains 19 residues. Germline CDR1 and CDR2: LGHNA and YSLEER. The ends lost 0 bases at V and 4 bases at J; junction bases unmatched: 9. Written as DNA, the CDR3 is TGCGCCAGCAGCCAAGATTTACTAGCGGGGGGGCCAGGGTACAATGAGCAGTTCTTC. Protein product: CASSQDLLAGGPGYNEQFF.

The chain uses TRBV6-2 or TRBV6-3 and TRBJ2-5, with 9 nucleotides matching TRBD1. Unmatched junction bases numbered 9, after V lost 2 bases and J lost 5 bases. The germline V gene encodes CDR1 MNHEY and CDR2 SVGEGT. The CDR3 length is 16 residues. CDR3 bases: TGTGCCAGCAGTTACCCCGGACAGGGGAATGGGGAGACCCAGTACTTC. The encoded protein is CASSYPGQGNGETQYF.

A word on this clonotype: A much larger clone lies one base from this, so it may be a read error. The chain recombines TRBV12-3 or TRBV12-4 with TRBJ2-7; D is perhaps TRBD2 (5 bases). This CDR3 is built from 14 residues. CDR3 protein: CASSLGIGPWEQNF. CDR3 in DNA: TGTGCCAGCAGTTTAGGGATCGGCCCATGGGAGCAGAACTTC.

Turning to this clonotype: Given a much more abundant clone one base away, this may be a read error. The rearrangement links TRBV6-2 or TRBV6-3 to TRBJ2-7, with a tentative D call TRBD2 (5 bases). The CDR3 is made up of 14 amino acids. The germline gives CDR1 MNHEY, CDR2 SVGEGT. V lost 2 bases and J lost 3, with 11 bases in between. The CDR3 DNA reads TGTGCCAGCAGTTACGAGTCTGAGGGCTACGAGCAGTACTTC. This translates into CASSYESEGYEQYF.

The chain links TRBV28 to TRBJ2-7; D is possibly TRBD2 (6 bases). V lost 3 bases to trimming and J lost 2 bases, with 17 bases between them. The CDR3 consists of 16 residues. Germline loops: CDR1 MDHEN, CDR2 SYDVKM. DNA for the CDR3: TGTGCCAGCAGTTTCAATACCAAACTAGCCACCTACGAGCAGTACTTC. It translates to CASSFNTKLATYEQYF.

J is TRBJ1-2 and V is TRBV30; D is undetermined. The CDR3 has 12 amino acids. CDR1 GTSNPN and CDR2 SVGIG come from the germline V gene (reference sequence). V was cut by 4 bases and J by 3 bases, with 9 bases left in between. The DNA for the CDR3 is TGTGCCTGGACGGTTGGCTACTATGGCTACACCTTC. It is translated as CAWTVGYYGYTF.

Turning to this clonotype: A single base separates this from a much larger clone, so it may be a read error. This chain joins TRBV18 and TRBJ1-1; 7 bases are shared with TRBD1. The length of the CDR3 is 15 residues. Per the germline V gene, CDR1 is KGHSH and CDR2 is LQKENI. CDR3 nucleotide sequence: TGTGCCAACTCACCACCGACAGGGCCCACCACTGAAGCTTTCTTT. Encoded protein: CANSPPTGPTTEAFF.

This sequence joins TRBV6-5 and TRBJ2-3; D is unresolved. The CDR3 runs 13 residues. The germline gives CDR1 MNHEY, CDR2 SVGAGI. Trimming stripped 2 bases from V and 3 bases from J, with 6 bases between. The CDR3 region is CASSYVRTDTQYF. Written as DNA, the CDR3 is TGTGCCAGCAGTTACGTGCGAACAGATACGCAGTATTTT.

This clonotype was observed at least ten times. For the CDR3, the DNA is TGCAGCGTTGAAGATCTTGAAGATACGCAGTATTTT. Residues: CSVEDLEDTQYF. This chain connects TRBV29-1 to TRBJ2-3; D remains unclear. Germline V gene sequence: CDR1 SQVTM, CDR2 ANQGSEA. The germline V and J ends were trimmed by 0 bases and 5 bases, with 6 bases remaining between them. The CDR3 covers 12 residues.

There are many counts of this clonotype. The V and J genes are TRBV12-3 or TRBV12-4 and TRBJ2-2, with D possibly TRBD1 on 5 matching bases. The V end was cut by 3 bases, the J end by 5 bases, with 7 bases between. The CDR3 consists of 13 residues. CDR3 protein: CASSFSGTGELFF. As DNA, the CDR3 is TGTGCCAGCAGTTTCTCAGGGACCGGGGAGCTGTTTTTT.

This clonotype was detected a few times. The chain recombines TRBV4-2 with TRBJ2-7; D is unresolved. CDR3 length equals 18 residues. The V end was cut by 0 bases, the J end by 0 bases, with 18 bases between. Germline loops: CDR1 LGHNA, CDR2 YNFKEQ. This CDR3 is CASSQDDAGEPGSYEQYF. Written as DNA, the CDR3 is TGTGCCAGCAGCCAAGACGATGCTGGGGAACCTGGCTCCTACGAGCAGTACTTC.

On this clonotype: A much larger clone sits a single nucleotide away, making a read error possible. The rearrangement joins TRBV28 to TRBJ1-1; D is unclear. This CDR3 spans 13 amino acids. With 6 bases removed from V and 3 bases from J, the gap between germline ends came to 11 bases. Germline values: CDR1 MDHEN, CDR2 SYDVKM. The CDR3 nucleotides are TGTGCCAGCAGAGATCCAGTGGACACTGAAGCTTTCTTT. Residues: CASRDPVDTEAFF.

This clonotype occurred many times. The CDR3 sequence: CASSLVGSNTEAFF. CDR3 bases: TGTGCCAGCAGCTTAGTGGGTTCGAACACTGAAGCTTTCTTT. This chain links TRBV13 with TRBJ1-1; D not certain. V was pared by 1 base and J by 1 base, with 7 bases between. CDR1 is PRHDT and CDR2 is FYEKMQ in the germline V gene (reference sequence). The CDR3 covers 14 residues.

This clonotype has at least ten counts. V gene TRBV9 combines with J gene TRBJ1-1; D unclear. The CDR3 extends over 14 amino acids. Germline CDR1 is SGDLS and CDR2 is YYNGEE. Trimming left V 0 bases short and J 11 bases short, with 17 bases between. This CDR3 reads CASSVASNGDGAFF. The CDR3 DNA is TGTGCCAGCAGCGTAGCCTCTAACGGGGATGGGGCTTTCTTT.

This clonotype showed up many times. The chain combines TRBV7-9 with TRBJ1-1; D unresolved. This CDR3 has 14 amino acids. V was clipped by 3 bases and J by 7 bases, with 15 bases between them. Germline V gives CDR1 SEHNR, CDR2 FQNEAQ (reference sequence). The CDR3 is CASSFFPEENEAFF. CDR3 nucleotide sequence: TGTGCCAGCAGCTTTTTCCCGGAGGAGAATGAAGCTTTCTTT.

This clonotype was picked up a small number of times. The rearrangement uses TRBV4-3 and TRBJ2-3; 7 bases are shared with TRBD1. This CDR3 comprises 16 residues. The germline V gene has CDR1 LGHNA and CDR2 YSLEER. With 0 bases clipped from V and 3 bases from J, the junction kept 6 bases outside the gene matches. CDR3 amino acids: CASSQDPGTATDTQYF. CDR3 DNA sequence: TGCGCCAGCAGCCAAGATCCGGGGACAGCGACAGATACGCAGTATTTT.

This clonotype occurred many times. The chain uses TRBV6-5 and TRBJ1-2; D is undetermined. This CDR3 spans 14 amino acids. Trimming pared 4 bases from V and 4 bases from J, leaving 13 bases between. In germline, CDR1 is MNHEY, CDR2 SVGAGI. The CDR3 loop reads CASSSAGLFYGYTF. The CDR3 coding sequence is TGTGCCAGCAGTTCCGCCGGACTGTTCTATGGCTACACCTTC.

This sequence joins TRBV6-5 and TRBJ2-7; 10 bases map to TRBD1. CDR1 MNHEY and CDR2 SVGAGI come from the germline V gene. The length of the CDR3 is 15 residues. The V and J ends lost 6 bases and 5 bases, in that order; junction bases with no gene match: 10. Here the CDR3 reads CASRYRQGALHEQYF. The CDR3 DNA follows: TGTGCCAGCAGATATCGACAGGGGGCCCTCCACGAGCAGTACTTC.

As to this clonotype: Being one base from a much bigger clone, this may be a read error. The V and J genes are TRBV4-3 and TRBJ2-7; no reliable D call. The length of the CDR3 is 13 residues. CDR1 is LGHNA, CDR2 YSLEER, per germline. In DNA, the CDR3 is TGCGCCAGCAGCCAATTTAACGGCTACGAGCAGTGCTTC. Translating gives CASSQFNGYEQCF.

This clonotype occurred a few times. This chain links TRBV7-9 with TRBJ2-7, with D tentatively TRBD1 (6 bases). In germline, CDR1 is SEHNR, CDR2 FQNEAQ (reference sequence). This CDR3 comprises 15 residues. With 0 bases removed from V and 3 bases from J, the gap between germline ends came to 12 bases. The DNA of the CDR3 is TGTGCCAGCAGCTTAGCTCAAGGACAGCACTACGAGCAGTACTTC. Protein product: CASSLAQGQHYEQYF.

This clonotype was counted many times. This chain joins TRBV30 and TRBJ2-5, with D possibly matching TRBD1 (6 bases). The CDR3 is 14 residues long. Germline values: CDR1 GTSNPN, CDR2 SVGIG (reference sequence). V was shortened by 3 bases and J by 1 base, with 12 bases between the two germline ends. The DNA of the CDR3 is TGTGCCTGGAGCTCAGACAGGAGCCAAGAGACCCAGTACTTC. Translation: CAWSSDRSQETQYF.

The table lists this clonotype with many counts. The chain has TRBV29-1 and TRBJ2-2; a weak D match, TRBD1 (6 bases). Trimming removed 7 bases at V and 0 bases at J, with 9 bases between. The CDR3 sequence is 13 residues long. Germline CDR1 SQVTM, CDR2 ANQGSEA. The CDR3 loop is CSGNRANTGELFF. CDR3 in DNA: TGCAGCGGAAACAGGGCGAACACCGGGGAGCTGTTTTTT.